The rows below give T cell receptor beta chains drawn from one sample of a study of blood T cells in healthy people across ages. From the 5' RACE reads, TCRdb called clonotypes with MiXCR, one entry per CDR3 protein. The sample holds under 2 million distinct CDR3 sequences; roughly 32% are singletons and the top ten take approximately 10%. The sample consisted of blood. Receptor source: a woman aged 25 to 39 in good health. Each CDR3 is given with its conserved first and last residue. A D gene is named only where the DNA matches it firmly. Size values are once, few and many counts, or a class for expanded clones, and some rows have none.

J gene	V gene	clone size	D gene	CDR3 DNA	CDR3 protein
TRBJ1-1	TRBV20-1	once	.	TGCAGTGCTAGGGCCGGCACGAACACTGAAGCTTTCTTT	CSARAGTNTEAFF
TRBJ1-6	TRBV27	.	TRBD1	TGTGCCAGCAGTTTAGACAGGGTGGTTCCCCTCCACTTT	CASSLDRVVPLHF
TRBJ2-1	TRBV12-3/TRBV12-4	.	.	TGTGCCAGCAGTTTACGTGGGGCCCTCTACAATGAGCAGTTCTTC	CASSLRGALYNEQFF
TRBJ2-3	TRBV11-3	.	.	TGTGCCAGCAGCTACTCAGGGGGGGTAGATACGCAGTATTTT	CASSYSGGVDTQYF
TRBJ2-5	TRBV6-6	.	.	TGTGCCAGCAGTTACTCGAGTGAGACCCGGTACTTC	CASSYSSETRYF
TRBJ1-5	TRBV12-3/TRBV12-4	.	.	TGTGCCAGCAGTTTGGGGGAAAAGGCGCCCCAGCATTTT	CASSLGEKAPQHF
TRBJ1-1	TRBV29-1	.	.	TGCAGCCTGAAGGTCCCCGGTGGGGCTTTCTTT	CSLKVPGGAFF
TRBJ2-2	TRBV11-2	few	.	TGTGCCAGCAGCAAATATACAGGGCTCACCGGGGAGCTGTTTTTT	CASSKYTGLTGELFF
TRBJ1-6	TRBV20-1	.	TRBD1	TGCAGTGCTAGAGAAGGGACAGCCCCTTCACCCCTCCACTTT	CSAREGTAPSPLHF
TRBJ2-1	TRBV10-3	.	TRBD2	TGTGCCATCTCCGAAGGGACTACCTCCTACAATGAGCAGTTCTTC	CAISEGTTSYNEQFF
TRBJ2-7	TRBV29-1	few	.	TGCAGCATTCCGGGTCCCAACCCCTACGAGCAGTACTTC	CSIPGPNPYEQYF
TRBJ2-3	TRBV4-1	.	TRBD1	TGCGCCAGCAGCCAAAATTCACAGGGGTACACAGATACGCAGTATTTT	CASSQNSQGYTDTQYF
TRBJ2-1	TRBV5-1	.	TRBD2	TGCGCCAGCAGCTTGGTTCTAGCGGGAGGGAGTAAGGATGAGCAGTTCTTC	CASSLVLAGGSKDEQFF
TRBJ1-1	TRBV5-1	.	.	TGCGCCAGCACCTCCCCCGGGACGGTCAACACTGAAGCTTTCTTT	CASTSPGTVNTEAFF